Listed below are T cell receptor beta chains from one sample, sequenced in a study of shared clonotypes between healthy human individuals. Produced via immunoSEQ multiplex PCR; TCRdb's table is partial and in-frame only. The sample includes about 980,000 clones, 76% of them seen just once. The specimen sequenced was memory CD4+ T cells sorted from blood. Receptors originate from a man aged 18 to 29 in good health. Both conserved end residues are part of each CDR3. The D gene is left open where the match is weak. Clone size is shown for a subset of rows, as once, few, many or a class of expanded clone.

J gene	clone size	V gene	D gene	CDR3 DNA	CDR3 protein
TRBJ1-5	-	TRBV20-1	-	TGCAGTGCTAGGGGGGGACGGCCCCAGCATTTT	CSARGGRPQHF
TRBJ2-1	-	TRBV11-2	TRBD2	TGTGCCAGCAGCGATGGACTAGCGGTTATCAATGAGCAGTTCTTC	CASSDGLAVINEQFF
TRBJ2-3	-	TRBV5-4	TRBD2	TGTGCCAGCAGCCCCAGGATAGCGGGGGGAGTTCGGACAGATACGCAGTATTTT	CASSPRIAGGVRTDTQYF
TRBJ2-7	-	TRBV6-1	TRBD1	TGTGCCAGCAGCGCTCGACAGGGCTCCTACGAGCAGTACTTC	CASSARQGSYEQYF
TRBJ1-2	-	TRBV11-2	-	TGTGCCAGCAGCTCCTTGGGCGGACCCCTGGCTGGCTACACCTTC	CASSSLGGPLAGYTF
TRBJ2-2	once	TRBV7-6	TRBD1	TGTGCCAGCAGCCTGCGGGACAGGGGGCCCCCCGGGGAGCTGTTTTTT	CASSLRDRGPPGELFF
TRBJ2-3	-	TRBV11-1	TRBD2	TGTGCCAGCAGCTTAGGTGCTGGACTAGCGGGCACAGATACGCAGTATTTT	CASSLGAGLAGTDTQYF
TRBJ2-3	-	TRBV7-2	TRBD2	TGTGCCTCCCGCGGGAGGGGCACAGATACGCAGTATTTT	CASRGRGTDTQYF
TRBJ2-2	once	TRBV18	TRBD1	TGTGCCAGCTCACCCCGGACAGGCACCGGGGAGCTGTTTTTT	CASSPRTGTGELFF
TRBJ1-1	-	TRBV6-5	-	TGTGCCAGCAGTTACTATAGCACGGACAGAAACACTGAAGCTTTCTTT	CASSYYSTDRNTEAFF
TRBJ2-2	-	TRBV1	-	TGCACCAGCAGCCAGGGGTCGAACACCGGGGAGCTGTTTTTT	CTSSQGSNTGELFF